This T cell receptor (beta chain) was sequenced in a study of OX40 agonist ivuxolimab in advanced cancers. Study at large: Patients in the trial were receiving intravenous ivuxolimab every 2 weeks, at doses of 0.01 to 10 mg/kg.

Data came from immunoSEQ multiplex PCR; TCRdb stores just in-frame clones and leaves some out. The top ten clones hold approximately 19% of a sample with fewer than 65,000 clones, roughly 90% of them seen once. CDR1 and CDR2 (germline): SEHNR, FQNEAQ (reference sequence). V was shortened by 3 bases and J by 7 bases, with 9 bases between the two germline ends. The CDR3 is 12 amino acids. The rearrangement joins TRBV7-9 to TRBJ1-1; D not resolved. The sample consisted of CD4+ or CD8+ T cells sorted from blood, taken in a trial of the OX40 agonist ivuxolimab. The receptor was isolated from an adult with an advanced solid tumor such as melanoma, head and neck, liver or kidney cancer. CDR3 coding DNA: TGTGCCAGCAGCTTTAGAGGGAGTGAAGCTTTCTTT. It codes for CASSFRGSEAFF.